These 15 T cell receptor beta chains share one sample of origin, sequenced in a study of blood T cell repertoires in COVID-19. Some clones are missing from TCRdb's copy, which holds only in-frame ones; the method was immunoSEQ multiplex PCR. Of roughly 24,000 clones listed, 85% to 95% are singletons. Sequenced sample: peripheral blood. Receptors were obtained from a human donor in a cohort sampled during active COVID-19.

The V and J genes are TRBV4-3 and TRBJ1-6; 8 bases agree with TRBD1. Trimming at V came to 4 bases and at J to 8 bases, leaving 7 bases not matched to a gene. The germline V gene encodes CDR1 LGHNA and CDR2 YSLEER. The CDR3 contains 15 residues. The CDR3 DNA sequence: TGCGCCAGCAGCCGGCGACAGGGGAGGGATTCACCCCTCCACTTT. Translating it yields CASSRRQGRDSPLHF.

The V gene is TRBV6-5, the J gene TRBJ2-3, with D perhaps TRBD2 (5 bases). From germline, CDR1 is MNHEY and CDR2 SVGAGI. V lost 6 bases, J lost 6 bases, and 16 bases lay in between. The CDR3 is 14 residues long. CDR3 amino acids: CASRRHLAMDTQYF. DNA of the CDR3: TGTGCCAGCAGGCGACACCTAGCAATGGATACGCAGTATTTT.

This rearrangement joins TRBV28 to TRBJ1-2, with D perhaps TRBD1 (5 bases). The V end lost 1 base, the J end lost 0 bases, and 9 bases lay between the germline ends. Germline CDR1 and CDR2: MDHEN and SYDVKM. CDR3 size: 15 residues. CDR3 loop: CASSLLVGANYGYTF. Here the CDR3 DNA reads TGTGCCAGCAGTTTATTAGTAGGGGCTAACTATGGCTACACCTTC.

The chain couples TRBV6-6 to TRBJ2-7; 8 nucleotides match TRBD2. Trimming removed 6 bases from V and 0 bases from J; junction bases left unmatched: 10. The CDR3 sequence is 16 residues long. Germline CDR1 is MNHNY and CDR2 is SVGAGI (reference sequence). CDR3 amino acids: CASRAGPGGPSYEQYF. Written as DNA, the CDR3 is TGTGCCAGCAGGGCCGGTCCGGGGGGGCCCTCCTACGAGCAGTACTTC.

This chain's CDR3 is CASSYSMGARNTEAFF. The CDR3 nucleotides are TGTGCCAGCAGTTACTCGATGGGGGCCAGGAACACTGAAGCTTTCTTT. The V gene is TRBV6-5, the J gene TRBJ1-1; D possibly corresponds to TRBD1 (6 bases). Trimming took off 0 bases at V and 1 base at J, with 12 bases between the two ends. The CDR3 sequence is 16 residues long. The germline gives CDR1 MNHEY, CDR2 SVGAGI.

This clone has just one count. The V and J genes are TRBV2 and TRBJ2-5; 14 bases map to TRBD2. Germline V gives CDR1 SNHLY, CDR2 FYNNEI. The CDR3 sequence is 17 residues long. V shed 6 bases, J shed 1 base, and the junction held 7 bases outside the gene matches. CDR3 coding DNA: TGTGCCAGCAGCCTCGGGACTAGCGGGAGTGGCCAAGAGACCCAGTACTTC. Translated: CASSLGTSGSGQETQYF.

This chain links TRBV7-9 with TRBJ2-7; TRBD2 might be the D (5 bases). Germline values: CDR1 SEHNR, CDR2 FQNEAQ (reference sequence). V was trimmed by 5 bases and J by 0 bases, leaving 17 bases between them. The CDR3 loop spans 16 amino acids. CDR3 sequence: CASSPEGLGRSYEQYF. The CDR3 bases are TGTGCCAGCAGCCCAGAGGGTCTCGGACGCTCCTACGAGCAGTACTTC.

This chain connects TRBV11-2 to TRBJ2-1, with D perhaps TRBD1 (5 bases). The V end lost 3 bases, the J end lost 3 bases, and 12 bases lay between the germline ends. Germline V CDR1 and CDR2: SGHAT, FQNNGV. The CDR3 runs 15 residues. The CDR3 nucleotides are TGTGCCAGCAGCTTCGCAGGGATTCTCTACAATGAGCAGTTCTTC. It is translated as CASSFAGILYNEQFF.

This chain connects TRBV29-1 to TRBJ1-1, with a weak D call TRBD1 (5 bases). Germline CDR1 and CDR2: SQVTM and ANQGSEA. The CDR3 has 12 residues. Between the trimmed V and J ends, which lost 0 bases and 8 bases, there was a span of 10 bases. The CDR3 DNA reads TGCAGCGTTGAAGAGGGGAGGACAGAAGCTTTCTTT. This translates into CSVEEGRTEAFF.

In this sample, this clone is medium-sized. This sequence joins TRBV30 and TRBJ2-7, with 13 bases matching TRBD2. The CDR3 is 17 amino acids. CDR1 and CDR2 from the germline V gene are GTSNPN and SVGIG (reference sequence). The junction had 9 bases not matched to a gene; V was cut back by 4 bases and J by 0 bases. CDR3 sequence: CAWTGLAGASSSYEQYF. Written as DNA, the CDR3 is TGTGCCTGGACCGGACTAGCGGGGGCCTCTTCCTCCTACGAGCAGTACTTC.

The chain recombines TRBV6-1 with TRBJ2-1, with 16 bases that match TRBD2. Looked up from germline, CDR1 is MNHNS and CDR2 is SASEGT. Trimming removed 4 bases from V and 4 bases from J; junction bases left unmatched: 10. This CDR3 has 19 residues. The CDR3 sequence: CASSGMGTSGRGFYNEQFF. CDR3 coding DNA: TGTGCCAGCAGTGGGATGGGGACTAGCGGGAGGGGCTTTTACAATGAGCAGTTCTTC.

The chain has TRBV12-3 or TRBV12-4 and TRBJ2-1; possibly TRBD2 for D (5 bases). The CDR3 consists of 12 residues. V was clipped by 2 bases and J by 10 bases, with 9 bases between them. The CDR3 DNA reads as TGTGCCAGCAGTTTATATCGCGGGGAGCAGTTCTTC. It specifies CASSLYRGEQFF.

CDR3 coding DNA: TGTGCCAGCAGCCACCTTATTTCCCCGACAGGGAGGTCTGTCGGAAACACCATATATTTT. As protein: CASSHLISPTGRSVGNTIYF. The chain joins TRBV3-1 (or the pseudogene TRBV3-2) to TRBJ1-3, with 7 bases matching TRBD1. The CDR3 consists of 20 residues. With 3 bases clipped from V and 4 bases from J, the junction kept 21 bases outside the gene matches. In germline, CDR1 is LGHDT, CDR2 YNNKEL (reference sequence).

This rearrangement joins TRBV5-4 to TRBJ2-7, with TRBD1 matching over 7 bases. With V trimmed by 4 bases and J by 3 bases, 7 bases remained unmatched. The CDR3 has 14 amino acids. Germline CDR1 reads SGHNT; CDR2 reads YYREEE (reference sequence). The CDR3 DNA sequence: TGTGCCAGCAGCCTATGGGACAGACACTACGAGCAGTACTTC. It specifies CASSLWDRHYEQYF.

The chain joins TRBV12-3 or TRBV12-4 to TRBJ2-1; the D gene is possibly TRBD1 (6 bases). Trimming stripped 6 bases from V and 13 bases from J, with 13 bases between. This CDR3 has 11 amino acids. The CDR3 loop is CASRRLGAQFF. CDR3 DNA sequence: TGTGCCAGCAGGCGCTTGGGGGCACAGTTCTTC.